Sequencing of this TCR beta chain was carried out in a study of blood T cell repertoires in COVID-19. Whole-study context: Whether acute or convalescent, the COVID-19 samples came from the United States, Italy and Spain.

This CDR3 has 14 amino acids. Unmatched junction bases numbered 3, after V lost 7 bases and J lost 7 bases. CDR1 is SEHNR and CDR2 is FQNEAQ in the germline V gene (reference sequence). As originally analysed: Researchers report that nucleated cell counts were estimated from reference gene primer amplification. Clones were sequenced by immunoSEQ multiplex PCR, and TCRdb holds only the in-frame ones, with some missing. For V, J and clone size, that table is used; D and trimming come from the DNA. The sample lists some 90,000 clones; approximately 80% were seen once. The gene calls are TRBV7-9 and TRBJ2-1, with 14 bases identical to TRBD2. Sequencing used peripheral blood. The receptor's source is a woman between 65 and 79 years old with acute or convalescent COVID-19. CDR3 nucleotides: TGTGCCAGCACGGGACTAGCGGGAGTGAATGAGCAGTTCTTC. Amino acids: CASTGLAGVNEQFF.